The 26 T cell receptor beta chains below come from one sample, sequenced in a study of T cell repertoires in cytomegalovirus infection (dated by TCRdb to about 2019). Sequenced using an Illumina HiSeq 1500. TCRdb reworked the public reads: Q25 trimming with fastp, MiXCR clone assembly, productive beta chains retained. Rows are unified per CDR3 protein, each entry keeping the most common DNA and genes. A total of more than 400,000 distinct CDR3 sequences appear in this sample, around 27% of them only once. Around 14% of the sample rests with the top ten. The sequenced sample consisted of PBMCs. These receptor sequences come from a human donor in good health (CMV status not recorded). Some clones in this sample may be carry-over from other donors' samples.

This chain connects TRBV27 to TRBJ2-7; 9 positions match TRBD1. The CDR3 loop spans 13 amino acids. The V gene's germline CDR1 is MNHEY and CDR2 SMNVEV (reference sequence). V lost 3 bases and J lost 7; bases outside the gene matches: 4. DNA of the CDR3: TGTGCCAGCAGTTTTAGGGACAGGGCAGAGCAGTACGTC. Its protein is CASSFRDRAEQYV.

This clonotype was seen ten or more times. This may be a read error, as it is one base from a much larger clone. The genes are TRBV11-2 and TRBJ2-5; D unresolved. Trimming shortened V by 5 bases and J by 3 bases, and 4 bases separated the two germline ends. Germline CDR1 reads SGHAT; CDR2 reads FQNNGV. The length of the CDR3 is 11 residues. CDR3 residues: CASSAKETQYF. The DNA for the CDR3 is TGTGCCAGCAGCGCCAAAGAGACCCAGTACTTC.

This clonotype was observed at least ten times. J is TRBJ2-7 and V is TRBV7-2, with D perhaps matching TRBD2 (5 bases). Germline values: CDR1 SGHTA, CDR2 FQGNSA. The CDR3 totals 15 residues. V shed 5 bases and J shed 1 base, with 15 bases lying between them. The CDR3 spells CASSLQAEPSYEQYV. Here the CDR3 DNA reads TGTGCCAGCAGCCTTCAAGCGGAGCCGTCCTACGAGCAGTACGTC.

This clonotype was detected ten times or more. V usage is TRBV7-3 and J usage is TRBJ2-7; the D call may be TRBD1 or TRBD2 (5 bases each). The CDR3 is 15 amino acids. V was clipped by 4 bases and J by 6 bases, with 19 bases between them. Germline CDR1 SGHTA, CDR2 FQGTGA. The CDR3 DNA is TGTGCCAGCAGCTCAGGACTGGAAGGGGTGGTCGAGCAGTACTTC. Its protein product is CASSSGLEGVVEQYF.

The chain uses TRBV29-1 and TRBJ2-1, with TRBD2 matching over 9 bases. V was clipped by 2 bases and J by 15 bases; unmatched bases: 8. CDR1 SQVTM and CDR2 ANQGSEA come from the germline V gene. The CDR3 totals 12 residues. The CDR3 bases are TGCAGCGTTGAAAACTCGGGACTAGCCTCGTTCTTC. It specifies CSVENSGLASFF.

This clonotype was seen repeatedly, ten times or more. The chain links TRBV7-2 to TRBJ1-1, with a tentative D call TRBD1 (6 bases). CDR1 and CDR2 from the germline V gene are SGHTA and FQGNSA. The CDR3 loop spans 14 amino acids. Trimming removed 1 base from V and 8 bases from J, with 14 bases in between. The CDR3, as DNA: TGTGCCAGCAGCTTAGATCCGGGGGCGAGCGAAGCTTTCTTT. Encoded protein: CASSLDPGASEAFF.

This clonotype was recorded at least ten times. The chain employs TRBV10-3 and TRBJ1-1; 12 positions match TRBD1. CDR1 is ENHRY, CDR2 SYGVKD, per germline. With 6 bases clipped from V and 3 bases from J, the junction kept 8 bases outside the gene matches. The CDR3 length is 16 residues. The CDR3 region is CAISPGTGGEDTEAFF. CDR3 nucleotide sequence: TGTGCCATCAGCCCCGGGACAGGGGGCGAGGACACTGAAGCTTTCTTT.

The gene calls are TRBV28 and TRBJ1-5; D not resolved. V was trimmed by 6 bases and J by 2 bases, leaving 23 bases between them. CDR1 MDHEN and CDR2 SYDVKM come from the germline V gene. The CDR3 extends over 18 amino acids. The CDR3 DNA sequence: TGTGCCAGCAGGCCCCGGGGTGAATCAAACCGACGCAATCAGCCCCAGCATTTT. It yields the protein CASRPRGESNRRNQPQHF.

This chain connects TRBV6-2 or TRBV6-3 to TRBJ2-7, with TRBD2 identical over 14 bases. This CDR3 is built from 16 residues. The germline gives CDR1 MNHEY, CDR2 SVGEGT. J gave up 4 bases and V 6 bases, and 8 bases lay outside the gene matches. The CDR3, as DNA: TGTGCCAGCAGCTCCTCCGGGACTAGCGGGAGTTACGAGCAGTACGTC. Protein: CASSSSGTSGSYEQYV.

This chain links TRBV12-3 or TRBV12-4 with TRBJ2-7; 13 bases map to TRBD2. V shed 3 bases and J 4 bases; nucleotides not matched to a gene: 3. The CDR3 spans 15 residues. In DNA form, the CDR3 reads TGTGCCAGCAGTTTTGGACTAGCGGGAGTTTACGAGCAGTACTTC. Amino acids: CASSFGLAGVYEQYF.

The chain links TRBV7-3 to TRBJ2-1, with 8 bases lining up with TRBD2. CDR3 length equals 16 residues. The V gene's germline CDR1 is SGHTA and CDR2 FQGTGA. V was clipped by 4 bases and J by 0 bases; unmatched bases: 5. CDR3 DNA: TGTGCCAGCAGCTCGTTAGCGGGGAGCTCCTACAATGAGCAGTTCTTC. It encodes CASSSLAGSSYNEQFF.

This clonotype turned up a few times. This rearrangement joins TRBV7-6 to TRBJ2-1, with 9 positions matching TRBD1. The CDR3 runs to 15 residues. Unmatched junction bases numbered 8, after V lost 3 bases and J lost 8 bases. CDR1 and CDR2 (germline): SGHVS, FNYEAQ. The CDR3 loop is CASSFRDRVIDEQFF. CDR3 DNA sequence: TGTGCCAGCAGCTTCCGGGACAGGGTGATCGATGAGCAGTTCTTC.

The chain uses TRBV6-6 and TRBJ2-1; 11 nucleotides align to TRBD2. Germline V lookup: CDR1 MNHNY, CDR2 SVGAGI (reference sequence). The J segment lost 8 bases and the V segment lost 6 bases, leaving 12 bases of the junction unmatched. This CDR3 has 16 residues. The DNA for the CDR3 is TGTGCCAGCAGACCTTCTACTAGCGGGAGCAGGCATGAGCAGTTCTTC. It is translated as CASRPSTSGSRHEQFF.

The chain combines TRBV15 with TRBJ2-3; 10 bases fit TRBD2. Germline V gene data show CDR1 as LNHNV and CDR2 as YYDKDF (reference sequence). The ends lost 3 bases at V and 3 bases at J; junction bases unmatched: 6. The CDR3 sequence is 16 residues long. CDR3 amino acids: CATSSGLAGVTDTQYF. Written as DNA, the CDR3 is TGTGCCACCAGCAGTGGGCTAGCGGGAGTAACAGATACGCAGTATTTT. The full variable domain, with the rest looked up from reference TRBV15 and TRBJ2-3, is DAMVIQNPRYQVTQFGKPVTLSCSQTLNHNVMYWYQQKSSQAPKLLFHYYDKDFNNEADTPDNFQSRRPNTSFCFLDIRSPGLGDTAMYLCATSSGLAGVTDTQYFGPGTRLTVL.

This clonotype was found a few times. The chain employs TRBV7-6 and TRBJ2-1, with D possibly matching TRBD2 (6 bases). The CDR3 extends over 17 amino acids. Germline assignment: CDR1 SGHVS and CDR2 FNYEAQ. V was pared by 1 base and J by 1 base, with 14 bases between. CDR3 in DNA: TGTGCCAGCAGCTTAGAATGGCGGGGTAGATCCTACAATGAGCAGTTCTTC. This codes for CASSLEWRGRSYNEQFF.

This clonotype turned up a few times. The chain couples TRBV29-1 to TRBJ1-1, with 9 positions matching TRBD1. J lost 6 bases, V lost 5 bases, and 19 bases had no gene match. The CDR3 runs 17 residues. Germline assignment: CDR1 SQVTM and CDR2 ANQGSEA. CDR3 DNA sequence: TGCAGCGTTATAGACAGGGGGGGGGAGACCGCGTTGGCTGAAGCTTTCTTT. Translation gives CSVIDRGGETALAEAFF.

The CDR3, as DNA: TGTGCCAGCAGCTTATTAGCTGGGGGTGGCTACGAGCAGTACGTC. It yields the protein CASSLLAGGGYEQYV. The genes are TRBV7-2 and TRBJ2-7; D might be TRBD1 or TRBD2, each matching 5 bases. Germline assignment: CDR1 SGHTA and CDR2 FQGNSA. The CDR3 consists of 15 residues. The V gene lost 2 bases and the J gene lost 3 bases, with 14 bases spanning the gap.

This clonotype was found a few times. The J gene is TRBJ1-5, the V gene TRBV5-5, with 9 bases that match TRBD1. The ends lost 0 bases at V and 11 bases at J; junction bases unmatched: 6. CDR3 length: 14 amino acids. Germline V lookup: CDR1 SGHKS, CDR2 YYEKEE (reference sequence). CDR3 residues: CASSLAGTGTSQHF. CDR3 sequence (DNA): TGTGCCAGCAGCTTGGCCGGGACAGGGACGTCCCAGCATTTT.

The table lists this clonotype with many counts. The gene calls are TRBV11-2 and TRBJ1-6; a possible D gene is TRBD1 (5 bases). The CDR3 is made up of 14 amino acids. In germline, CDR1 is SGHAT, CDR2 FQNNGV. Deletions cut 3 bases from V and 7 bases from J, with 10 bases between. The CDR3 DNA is TGTGCCAGCAGCTTGCTCGGGGGAAATTCACCCCTCCACTTT. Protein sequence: CASSLLGGNSPLHF.

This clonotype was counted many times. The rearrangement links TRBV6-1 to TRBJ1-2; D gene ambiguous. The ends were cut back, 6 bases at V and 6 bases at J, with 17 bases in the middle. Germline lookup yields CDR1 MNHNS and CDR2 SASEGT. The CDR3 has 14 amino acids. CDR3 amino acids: CASSQRLAGDGYTF. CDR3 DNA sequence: TGTGCCAGCAGCCAGAGGCTCGCCGGGGATGGCTACACCTTC.

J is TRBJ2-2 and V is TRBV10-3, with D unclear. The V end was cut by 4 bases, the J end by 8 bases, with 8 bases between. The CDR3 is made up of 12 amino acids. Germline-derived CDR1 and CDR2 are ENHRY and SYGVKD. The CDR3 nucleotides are TGTGCCATCAGTGTGGTAGAAGGGGAGCTGTTTTTT. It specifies CAISVVEGELFF.

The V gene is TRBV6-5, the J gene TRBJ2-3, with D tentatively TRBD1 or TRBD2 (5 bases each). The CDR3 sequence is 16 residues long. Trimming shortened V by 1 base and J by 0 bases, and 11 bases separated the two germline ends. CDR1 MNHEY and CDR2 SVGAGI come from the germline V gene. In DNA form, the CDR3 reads TGTGCCAGCAGTTACTTAACGGGGCACAGCACAGATACGCAGTATTTT. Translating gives CASSYLTGHSTDTQYF.

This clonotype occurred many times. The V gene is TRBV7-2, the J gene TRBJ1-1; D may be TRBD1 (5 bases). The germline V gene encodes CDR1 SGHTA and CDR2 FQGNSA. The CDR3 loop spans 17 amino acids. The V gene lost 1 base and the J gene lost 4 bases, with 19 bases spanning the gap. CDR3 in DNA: TGTGCCAGCAGCTTAGTGGCAGGGTGGGGGAGGGGCACTGAAGCTTTCTTT. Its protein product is CASSLVAGWGRGTEAFF. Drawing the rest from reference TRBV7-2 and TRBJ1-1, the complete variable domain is GAGVSQSPSNKVTEKGKDVELRCDPISGHTALYWYRQSLGQGLEFLIYFQGNSAPDKSGLPSDRFSAERTGGSVSTLTIQRTQQEDSAVYLCASSLVAGWGRGTEAFFGQGTRLTVV.

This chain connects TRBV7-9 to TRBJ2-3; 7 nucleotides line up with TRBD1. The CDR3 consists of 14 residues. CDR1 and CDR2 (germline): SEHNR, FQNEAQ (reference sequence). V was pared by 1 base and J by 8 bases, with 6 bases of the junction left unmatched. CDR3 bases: TGTGCCAGCAGCTTAGGTACAGGGGCGGCTACGCAGTATTTT. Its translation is CASSLGTGAATQYF.

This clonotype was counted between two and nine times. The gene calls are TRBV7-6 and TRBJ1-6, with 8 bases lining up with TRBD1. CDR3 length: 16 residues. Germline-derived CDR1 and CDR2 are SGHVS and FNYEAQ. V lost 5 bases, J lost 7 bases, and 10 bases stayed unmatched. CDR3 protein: CASSAGQGSGNSPLHF. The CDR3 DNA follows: TGTGCCAGCAGCGCCGGACAGGGATCGGGAAATTCACCCCTCCACTTT.

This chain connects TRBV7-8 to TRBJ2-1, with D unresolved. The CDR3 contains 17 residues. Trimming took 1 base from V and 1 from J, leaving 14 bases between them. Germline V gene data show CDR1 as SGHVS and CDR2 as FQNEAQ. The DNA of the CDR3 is TGTGCCAGCAGCTTAGTATGGACGCCGAGTTCCTACAATGAGCAGTTCTTC. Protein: CASSLVWTPSSYNEQFF.